These 17 T cell receptor beta chains originate from one sample sequenced in a study of CD8 T cells in Susac syndrome. Random hexamers were used to reverse transcribe roughly 0.45 to 1 ug of RNA. TCRdb reprocessed the immunoSEQ multiplex PCR reads via MiXCR and lists one record per CDR3 protein. The table records about 120,000 distinct CDR3 sequences, 92% of them present only once. The sequencing sample was made of CD4+ T cells from PBMCs. The receptor set was obtained from a human donor in good health.

This chain uses TRBV5-8 with TRBJ2-1; TRBD1 might be the D (5 bases). The germline V gene encodes CDR1 SGHTS and CDR2 YDEGEE. The CDR3 totals 16 residues. The V end was cut by 5 bases, the J end by 5 bases, with 20 bases between. CDR3 sequence (DNA): TGTGCCAGCAGATTTGACAGCGAGCAGTCGGACAATGAGCAGTTCTTC. Its translation is CASRFDSEQSDNEQFF.

The CDR3 region has the DNA TGTGCCAGCAGGACGGAGTTCAGCGGGGAGCTGTTTTTT. This codes for CASRTEFSGELFF. V usage is TRBV2 and J usage is TRBJ2-2; no reliable D call. This CDR3 spans 13 amino acids. Trimming took off 6 bases at V and 7 bases at J, with 12 bases between the two ends. Germline CDR1 SNHLY, CDR2 FYNNEI.

V and J are TRBV19 and TRBJ2-3; D remains unclear. CDR1 and CDR2 (germline): LNHDA, SQIVND (reference sequence). There are 14 residues in the CDR3. V gave up 7 bases and J gave up 0 bases, with 11 bases separating them. The CDR3 spells CASTPPTSTDTQYF. CDR3 bases: TGTGCCAGTACCCCCCCAACCAGCACAGATACGCAGTATTTT.

This clonotype has just one count. V is TRBV9 and J is TRBJ2-5; D is possibly TRBD2 (5 bases). Germline CDR1 is SGDLS and CDR2 is YYNGEE. The length of the CDR3 is 14 residues. Trimming cost V 4 bases and J 3 bases, with 13 bases left between them. CDR3 sequence (DNA): TGTGCCAGCAGCCCCCCGGGGAGAGAAGAGACCCAGTACTTC. Translation gives CASSPPGREETQYF.

The chain links TRBV7-2 to TRBJ1-1; 10 positions agree with TRBD1. The ends lost 6 bases at V and 5 bases at J; junction bases unmatched: 12. CDR1 SGHTA and CDR2 FQGNSA come from the germline V gene. The CDR3 covers 16 residues. CDR3 nucleotides: TGTGCCAGCAGGGCCTTAAGTAGGGACAGGGGAACTGAAGCTTTCTTT. Residues: CASRALSRDRGTEAFF.

V usage is TRBV14 and J usage is TRBJ2-1; perhaps D is TRBD1 or TRBD2 (5 bases each). The CDR3 is made up of 18 amino acids. V was shortened by 4 bases and J by 0 bases, with 19 bases between the two germline ends. Germline CDR1 is SGHDN and CDR2 is FVKESK. The CDR3 DNA follows: TGTGCCAGCAGCCCCCGGGACGGATATTCGGGCTCCTACAATGAGCAGTTCTTC. Its translation is CASSPRDGYSGSYNEQFF.

The chain joins TRBV20-1 to TRBJ2-7, with 10 bases aligning to TRBD2. V dropped 6 bases and J dropped 4; count of bases not matched to a gene: 12. Germline assignment: CDR1 DFQATT and CDR2 SNEGSKA (reference sequence). The CDR3 is 15 residues long. In DNA form, the CDR3 reads TGCAGTGCCCAGGGGCTAGCGGGAGTATGGTACGAGCAGTACTTC. The encoded protein is CSAQGLAGVWYEQYF.

Written as DNA, the CDR3 is TGTGCCATCAGCGGGACTAGCGGGGGAGCCTCCTACAATGAGCAGTTCTTC. Protein product: CAISGTSGGASYNEQFF. The genes are TRBV10-3 and TRBJ2-1, with 14 bases identical to TRBD2. V lost 6 bases, J lost 0 bases, and 4 bases stayed unmatched. This CDR3 spans 17 amino acids. In germline, CDR1 is ENHRY, CDR2 SYGVKD.

This chain joins TRBV6-4 and TRBJ2-1; D is undetermined. CDR3 size: 11 residues. Germline loops: CDR1 MRHNA, CDR2 SNTAGT. Trimming left V 7 bases short and J 5 bases short, with 6 bases between. In DNA form, the CDR3 reads TGTGCCAGCACCACCGACAATGAGCAGTTCTTC. Amino acid sequence: CASTTDNEQFF.

The rearrangement links TRBV7-2 to TRBJ2-3, with TRBD2 matching over 7 bases. This CDR3 is built from 15 residues. Germline V CDR1 and CDR2: SGHTA, FQGNSA. After removal of 5 bases from V and 4 bases from J, the junction contained 9 bases not matched to a gene. The CDR3: CASSLDVGRADTQYF. CDR3 sequence (DNA): TGTGCCAGCAGCCTCGACGTGGGGAGGGCAGATACGCAGTATTTT.

The V gene is TRBV18, the J gene TRBJ2-6; TRBD1 is a possible D gene (6 bases). Germline CDR1 is KGHSH and CDR2 is LQKENI. The CDR3 loop spans 15 amino acids. Trimming took off 5 bases at V and 2 bases at J, with 10 bases between the two ends. The CDR3 sequence is CASSSQGPGANVLTF. In nucleotides, the CDR3 is TGTGCCAGCTCATCACAGGGTCCTGGGGCCAACGTCCTGACTTTC.

The chain uses TRBV9 and TRBJ2-6; D might be TRBD1 (5 bases). Per germline, CDR1 SGDLS and CDR2 YYNGEE. With 3 bases removed from V and 0 bases from J, the gap between germline ends came to 13 bases. The CDR3 loop spans 17 amino acids. CDR3 nucleotide sequence: TGTGCCAGCAGCGACAGACAACAGGACTCTGGGGCCAACGTCCTGACTTTC. As protein: CASSDRQQDSGANVLTF.

The rearrangement joins TRBV7-2 to TRBJ1-1, with 11 nucleotides matching TRBD1. Germline V lookup: CDR1 SGHTA, CDR2 FQGNSA. The CDR3 runs 13 residues. V was clipped by 1 base and J by 9 bases; unmatched bases: 1. This CDR3 reads CASSLVDRGQAFF. DNA of the CDR3: TGTGCCAGCAGCTTAGTGGACAGGGGGCAAGCTTTCTTT.

The V and J genes are TRBV6-5 and TRBJ2-3, with TRBD1 matching over 9 bases. This CDR3 is built from 18 residues. Per the germline V gene, CDR1 is MNHEY and CDR2 is SVGAGI. J was trimmed by 3 bases and V by 2 bases; bases with no gene match: 12. The CDR3 protein is CASSYPGRQGVVTDTQYF. As DNA, the CDR3 is TGTGCCAGCAGTTACCCGGGACGACAGGGGGTTGTTACAGATACGCAGTATTTT.

This chain links TRBV7-8 with TRBJ2-2, with a weak D call TRBD1 (5 bases). Looked up from germline, CDR1 is SGHVS and CDR2 is FQNEAQ. CDR3 length equals 14 residues. V dropped 1 base and J dropped 5 bases, with 8 bases sitting between them. CDR3: CASSLVRQTGELFF. The CDR3 nucleotides are TGTGCCAGCAGCTTAGTAAGACAGACCGGGGAGCTGTTTTTT.

This chain uses TRBV5-4 with TRBJ1-1; maybe TRBD1 (6 bases). Germline V gene lookup returns CDR1 SGHNT and CDR2 YYREEE (reference sequence). CDR3 length: 15 residues. V lost 4 bases, J lost 0 bases, and 13 bases lay in between. CDR3 region: CASSIEQGLNTEAFF. The CDR3 bases are TGTGCCAGCAGCATCGAACAGGGCTTGAACACTGAAGCTTTCTTT.

The chain joins TRBV25-1 to TRBJ2-3; D is ambiguous. V lost 7 bases to trimming and J lost 0 bases, with 5 bases between them. Germline loops: CDR1 MGHDK, CDR2 SYGVNS. The CDR3 has 12 residues. The CDR3 spells CASTTSTDTQYF. For the CDR3, the DNA is TGTGCCAGCACGACTAGCACAGATACGCAGTATTTT.